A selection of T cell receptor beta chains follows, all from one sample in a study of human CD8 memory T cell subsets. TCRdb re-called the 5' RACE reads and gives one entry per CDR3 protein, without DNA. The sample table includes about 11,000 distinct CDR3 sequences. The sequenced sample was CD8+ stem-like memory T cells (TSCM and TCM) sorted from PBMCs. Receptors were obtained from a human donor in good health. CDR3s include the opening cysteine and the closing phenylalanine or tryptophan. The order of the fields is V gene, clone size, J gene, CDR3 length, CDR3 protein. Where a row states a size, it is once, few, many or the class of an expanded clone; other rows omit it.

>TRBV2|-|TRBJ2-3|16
CASRGLAGTQRDTQYF
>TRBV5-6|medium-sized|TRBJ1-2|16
CASSLAMAAAHYGYTF
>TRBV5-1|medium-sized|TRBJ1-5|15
CASSPVGGSNQPQHF
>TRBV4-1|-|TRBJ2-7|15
CASSQGPAASYEQYF
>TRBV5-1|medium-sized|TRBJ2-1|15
CASSLLQGAYNEQFF
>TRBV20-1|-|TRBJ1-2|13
CSAATGTNYGYTF
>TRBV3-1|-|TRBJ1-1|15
CASSQDHAGDTEAFF
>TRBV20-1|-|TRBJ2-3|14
CSASGSVSTDTQYF
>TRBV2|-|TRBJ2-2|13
CASSPPNTGELFF
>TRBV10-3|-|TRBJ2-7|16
CAISESTSGGSYEQYF
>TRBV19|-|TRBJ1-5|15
CASKIQSYSQEPQHF
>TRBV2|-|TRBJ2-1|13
CASTGLAFNEQFF
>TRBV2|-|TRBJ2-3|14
CASVSPLDTDTQYF
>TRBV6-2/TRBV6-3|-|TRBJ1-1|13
CASNQGLDTEAFF
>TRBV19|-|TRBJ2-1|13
CASSMTEINEQFF
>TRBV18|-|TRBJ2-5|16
CASSPRSGGGIETQYF
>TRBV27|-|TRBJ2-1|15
CASSSLRLAGDEQFF
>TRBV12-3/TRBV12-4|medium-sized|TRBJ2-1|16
CASSPGTSGGANEQFF
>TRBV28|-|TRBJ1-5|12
CASSFFVQPQHF
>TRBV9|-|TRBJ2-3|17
CASSVEAGVQVTDTQYF
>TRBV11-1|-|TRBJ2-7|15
CASSSQGLSSYEQYF
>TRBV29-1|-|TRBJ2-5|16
CSVGLDREIPKETQYF
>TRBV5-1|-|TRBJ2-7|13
CASSLGAGFEQYF
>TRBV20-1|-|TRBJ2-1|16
CSARDVGRRLVNEQFF
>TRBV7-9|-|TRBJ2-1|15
CASSLSGDAPNEQFF
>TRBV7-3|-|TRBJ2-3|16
CASSTGAITSTDTQYF
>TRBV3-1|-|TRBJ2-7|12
CASSHVDYEQYF
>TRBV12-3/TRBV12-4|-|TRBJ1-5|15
CASRSGQVNNQPQHF
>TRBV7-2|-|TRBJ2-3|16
CASSLEAETSTDTQYF
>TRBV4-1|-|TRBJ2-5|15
CASSRLPGNGETQYF
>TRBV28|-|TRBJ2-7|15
CASSLLTGGYSEQYF
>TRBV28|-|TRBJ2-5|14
CASSRGYGQETQYF
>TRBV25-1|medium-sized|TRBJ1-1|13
CASSSQFRTEAFF
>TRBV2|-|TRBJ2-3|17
CASSDIGLAAITDTQYF
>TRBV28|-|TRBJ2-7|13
CASSFRGAYEQYF
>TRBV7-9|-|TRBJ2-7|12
CASSSLRDEQYF
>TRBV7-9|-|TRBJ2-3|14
CASSLGLSTDTQYF
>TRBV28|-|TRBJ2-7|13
CAHQREPSYEQYF
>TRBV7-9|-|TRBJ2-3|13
CASSGQYTDTQYF
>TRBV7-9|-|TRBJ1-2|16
CASSQTFGTQNYGYTF
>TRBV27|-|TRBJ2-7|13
CASSLSGGWEQYF
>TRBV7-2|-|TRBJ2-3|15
CASSHLAGYTDTQYF
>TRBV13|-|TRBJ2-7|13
CASSQRRGYEQYF
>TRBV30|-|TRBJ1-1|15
CAWSFPGGTYTEAFF
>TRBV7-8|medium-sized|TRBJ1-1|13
CASSLAHYTEAFF